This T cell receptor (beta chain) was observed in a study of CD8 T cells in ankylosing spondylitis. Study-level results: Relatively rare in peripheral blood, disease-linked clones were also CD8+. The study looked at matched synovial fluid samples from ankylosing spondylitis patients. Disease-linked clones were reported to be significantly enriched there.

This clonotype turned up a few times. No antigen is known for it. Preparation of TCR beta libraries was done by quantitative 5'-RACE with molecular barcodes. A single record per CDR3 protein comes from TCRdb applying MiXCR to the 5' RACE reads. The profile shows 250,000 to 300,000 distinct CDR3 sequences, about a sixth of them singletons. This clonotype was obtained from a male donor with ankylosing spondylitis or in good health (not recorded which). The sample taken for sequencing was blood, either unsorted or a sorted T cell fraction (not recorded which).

The CDR3 protein is CATSRDRLARATYEQYF. The CDR3 DNA reads TGTGCCACCAGCAGAGATAGGTTGGCTAGGGCGACCTACGAGCAGTACTTC. The V gene is TRBV15, the J gene TRBJ2-7; D remains ambiguous. Per the germline V gene, CDR1 is LNHNV and CDR2 is YYDKDF (reference sequence). V lost 0 bases and J 2 bases, leaving 17 bases between the germline ends. The CDR3 is made up of 17 amino acids.